This TCR beta chain derives from a study of CD8+ T cells in alopecia areata listed by TCRdb under 2018. The study in broad terms: Treated patients were enrolled in an open-label pilot trial of oral tofacitinib at 5 to 10 mg twice daily for moderate-to-severe alopecia areata. Scalp clonality was compared across normal scalp (n=4), patchy alopecia areata scalp (n=8), and alopecia totalis/universalis scalp (n=8). The RNA source kit depended on sample type: the PAXgene miRNA kit for fixed scalp, the miRNeasy kit for PBMCs, and the RNeasy kit for mouse skin. Amplification of TCRbeta CDR3 regions was done by immunoSEQ multiplex PCR using 35 Vbeta forward primers and 13 Jbeta reverse primers. Tofacitinib-treated patients had biopsies at baseline and at 4 and 24 weeks of treatment, with a later scalp biopsy in several patients. On the human side, TCRbeta sequencing was run on scalp tissue and on sorted CD4+ and CD8+ peripheral blood T cells from healthy controls and from alopecia areata patients with either patchy or totalis/universalis disease. Patients stayed on tofacitinib for 6 to 18 months and then had 6 months of follow-up off drug so that delayed response and recurrence could be assessed. High-throughput TCRbeta sequencing was used to examine T cell clonal expansion in alopecia areata in both the C3H/HeJ mouse model and human patients. For the treated patients, the SALT score, which quantifies what percentage of scalp surface area is affected, served as the measure of disease severity. The full study reports these points: Unlike mouse skin, which is dominated by gammadelta T cells, normal human skin has resident alphabeta T cells that are also sequenced, and this complicates analysis of the scalp TCR repertoire. Tofacitinib significantly decreased scalp clonality and the number of expanded CD8+ clones among the top 100 scalp clones. During tofacitinib treatment, many expanded lesional clones stuck around in both scalp and blood, and this persistence may partly explain why relapse happens after treatment is stopped. Compared with normal scalp, lesional scalp had higher clonality and more expanded CD8+ clones, particularly in alopecia totalis/universalis, a pattern that suggests antigenic drive. Because the treated cohort was small and had just a single nonresponder, larger studies are needed to establish links between baseline CD8+ expansion and response. TCR sequences shared between patients were less clear than in mice, possibly partly because of HLA diversity in the patient population.

The library was prepared using the immunoSEQ multiplex PCR assay. For TCR sequencing, RNA was extracted from every sample and reverse transcribed into cDNA to serve as template. First-strand cDNA was synthesized using SuperScript III with a 2:1 mix of oligo-dT and random hexamers. A synthetic immune receptor repertoire was used to measure amplification bias, and any remaining bias was corrected computationally. In the source study's methods: Raw reads were preprocessed for error removal, and CDR3 was defined according to IMGT conventions as running from the conserved cysteine to phenylalanine. Clonality was calculated as 1 minus Shannon entropy normalized by log2 of the number of productive unique TCRs. Whether each scalp clone was CD4 or CD8 was inferred by checking scalp TCRbeta sequences against the CD4 and CD8 repertoires from sorted blood. The table was pulled from immuneACCESS by TCRdb, which kept in-frame rearrangements only. Such tables lose some clones; where checked, under half of the loss comes from unresolved V genes, and the rest has no known cause. The V and J calls and clone size were taken over from that table, and D and trimming were inferred from the DNA. The sample data list 210,000 or so clones, and around 65% of these were observed just once. The top ten clones comprise more than 0.95% of the sample.

Relative to germline, V is missing 0 bases and J is missing 3 bases, with 7 bases of the junction outside any gene match. CDR1 MGHRA and CDR2 YSYEKL were looked up in the germline V gene. From cysteine to phenylalanine, the CDR3 is 16 amino acids long. The CDR3 DNA has 48 bases and is translated from base 1. The sample's treatment or condition label, in plain terms: oral pan-JAK inhibitor, 5-10 mg twice daily. Lesional scalp punch biopsies and peripheral blood were obtained from alopecia areata patients. PBMCs were isolated by density centrifugation and stained for CD3, CD4 and CD8, after which CD4+ and CD8+ T cells were sorted on a FACSAria. This clone was seen only a few times. The clone's antigen remains unknown. No quality values exist for individual bases; no much larger clone is one base distant.

The material was CD4+ T cells sorted from blood, obtained around week 42, from a patient treated with tofacitinib. This sequence uses TRBV4-1 and TRBJ2-5; 7 junctional bases match TRBD1. The sequence was obtained from a human donor with alopecia areata. The encoded CDR3 is CASSQERTGWEETQYF. The bases read TGCGCCAGCAGCCAAGAAAGGACAGGATGGGAAGAGACCCAGTACTTC.